The sample holds one count of the clone carrying this T cell receptor beta chain. Its antigen is unknown. Generated by immunoSEQ multiplex PCR, the TCRdb table keeps only in-frame clones and is missing some. This sample has 20,000 to 30,000 clones; about 96% occur once, and the top ten carry approximately 3%. The source of the sample is a study of monozygotic twins with cystic fibrosis. Study-level information: Libraries were built from three micrograms of fragmented DNA using approximately 15 PCR cycles.

Study observations and caveats: Clonality was generally low (median roughly 0.01), higher in the most severe patients. Nucleotide-identical clonotype sharing was significantly higher within monozygotic CF twin pairs than between unrelated CF individuals. J usage was most co-twin-similar in 8 of 16 pairs, V in 13.

This TCR was sampled from a girl aged 2-9 years with cystic fibrosis. The specimen sequenced was blood.

CDR3 protein: CATSRGLAGPDTQYF. CDR3 nucleotides: TGTGCCACCTCCCGGGGGTTAGCGGGCCCAGATACGCAGTATTTT. V gene TRBV2 combines with J gene TRBJ2-3, with 7 bases matching TRBD2. The CDR3 loop spans 15 amino acids. Germline CDR1 is SNHLY and CDR2 is FYNNEI. V was clipped by 10 bases and J by 4 bases; unmatched bases: 14.